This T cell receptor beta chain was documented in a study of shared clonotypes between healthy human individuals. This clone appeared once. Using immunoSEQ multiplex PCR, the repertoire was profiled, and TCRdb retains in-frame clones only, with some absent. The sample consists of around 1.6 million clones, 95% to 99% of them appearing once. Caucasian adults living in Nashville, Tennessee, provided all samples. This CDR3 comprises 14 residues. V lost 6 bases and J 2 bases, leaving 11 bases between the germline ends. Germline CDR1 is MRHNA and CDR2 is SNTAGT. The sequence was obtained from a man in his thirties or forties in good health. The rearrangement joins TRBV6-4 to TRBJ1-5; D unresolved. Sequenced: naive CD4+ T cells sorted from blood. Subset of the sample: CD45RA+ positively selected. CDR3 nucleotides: TGTGCCAGCAGGTTGGGTGGGGGCAATCAGCCCCAGCATTTT. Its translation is CASRLGGGNQPQHF.